This T cell receptor beta chain came from a study of cytomegalovirus exposure and HLA in healthy donors (dated by TCRdb to between 2016 and 2019). For context, the study as a whole: According to a later analysis, one platform produced both the 110 or so validation repertoires and the 670 or so repertoires of the first cohort. The study aimed to test whether signatures of past pathogen exposure could be identified by cataloging public T cell receptors. In addition to the first cohort of 500 to 850 subjects, a separate validation cohort of approximately 120 different subjects was used. The study combined high-throughput TCR immunosequencing, statistical association of individual TCRs with disease status, and machine learning to predict cytomegalovirus infection status.

CDR1 and CDR2, looked up from the germline V gene (reference sequence), are SEHNR and FQNEAQ. From the cysteine through the phenylalanine, the CDR3 covers 15 amino acids. CDR3 DNA is the only sequence kept; it has 45 bases, read in frame from the first base. V loses 3 bases, J loses 5 bases, and the germline ends lie 13 bases apart. The donors were included in the validation cohort of 90 to 150 subjects, a group kept apart from the roughly 700-subject first cohort. To note about this clone: The antigen this receptor binds is unknown. No qualities accompany the bases; no much larger clone lies one base away.

The full study reports these points: In vitro tests confirmed that a few of the cytomegalovirus-associated TCR beta chains recognize cytomegalovirus antigens. Most TCR sequences were seen in very few donors, while some public TCRs were found in many individuals. The authors suggested that the approach could potentially be extended to other disease states and immunological phenotypes. Subsequent analysis determined that TCRs grouped into clusters in the first cohort also showed a tendency toward co-occurrence across the roughly 110 validation repertoires, and 94% of cluster scores exceeded 0. A total of roughly 160 TCR beta chains were listed by the study as associated with cytomegalovirus. A later analysis had no HLA typing for the validation cohort, so co-occurrence there was scored across all 120 or so repertoires. In both the original and validation cohorts, the classifier was reported to diagnose cytomegalovirus status with high specificity and sensitivity.

Library prep was done by the immunoSEQ multiplex PCR assay. As for the authors' bioinformatics: A statistical classification framework was built to diagnose cytomegalovirus status from the catalog of TCR beta chain sequences. TCRdb holds this immuneACCESS table with in-frame rearrangements only. Some clones are missing; in checked studies, unresolved V genes explain under half, and the rest has no known cause. That table is the source of V, J and clone size, and D and trimming were worked out from the DNA. Present in this sample are 130,000 or so clones, roughly 90% of which were seen just once. The ten top clones hold around 3.1% of the sample.

Sequenced material: PBMCs. The chain joins TRBV7-9 to TRBJ2-2, with a tentative D gene TRBD2 over 5 matching bases. The TCR sequence derives from a man in his thirties or forties in good health and CMV-seronegative. This receptor has the CDR3 CASSFEAEHTGELFF. At the DNA level, the sequence is TGTGCCAGCAGCTTTGAAGCGGAGCATACCGGGGAGCTGTTTTTT.